Detailed here is one T cell receptor beta chain. The study recruited people aged roughly 18 to 89 years across roughly 25 US areas. Methods used by the authors: Cell counts per sample came from amplifying reference gene primers. Sequencing used immunoSEQ multiplex PCR; TCRdb keeps in-frame clones, though not all of them. The V and J calls and clone size were taken over from that table, and D and trimming were inferred from the DNA. The sample shows over 300,000 clones, 80% to 90% of them seen only once. Germline V gene lookup returns CDR1 LGHNA and CDR2 YSLEER. The CDR3 has 14 amino acids. V shed 0 bases and J shed 5 bases, with 8 bases lying between them. This specimen comes from a study of blood T cell repertoires in COVID-19. In the study overall: Material from acute and convalescent COVID-19 was sourced from the United States, Italy and Spain. PBMCs, B-cell-depleted T cells, or T cells were the source of the cDNA or gDNA that made up the material.

This receptor was identified in a man aged 25 to 40 who had recovered from COVID-19. The rearrangement joins TRBV4-3 to TRBJ1-5, with unresolved D. Sequenced input: PBMCs or T cells enriched from blood (not recorded which). The CDR3 sequence: CASSQDWSYQPQHF. The DNA for the CDR3 is TGCGCCAGCAGCCAAGATTGGAGCTATCAGCCCCAGCATTTT.